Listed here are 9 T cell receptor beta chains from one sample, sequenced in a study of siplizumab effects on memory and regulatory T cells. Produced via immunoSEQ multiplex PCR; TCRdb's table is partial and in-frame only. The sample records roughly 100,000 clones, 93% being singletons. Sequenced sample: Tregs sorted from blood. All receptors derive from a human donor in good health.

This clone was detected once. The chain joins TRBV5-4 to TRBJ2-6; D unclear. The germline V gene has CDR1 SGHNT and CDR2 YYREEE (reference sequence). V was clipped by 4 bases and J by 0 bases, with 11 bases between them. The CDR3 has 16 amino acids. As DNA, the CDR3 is TGTGCCAGCAGCCACGGACGGAACTCTGGGGCCAACGTCCTGACTTTC. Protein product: CASSHGRNSGANVLTF.

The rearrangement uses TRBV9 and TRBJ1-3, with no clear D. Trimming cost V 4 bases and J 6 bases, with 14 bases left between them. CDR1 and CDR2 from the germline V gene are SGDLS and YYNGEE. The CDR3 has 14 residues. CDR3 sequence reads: CASSQMGKVNTIYF. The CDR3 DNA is TGTGCCAGCAGCCAGATGGGCAAAGTAAACACCATATATTTT.

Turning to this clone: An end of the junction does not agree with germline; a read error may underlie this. The CDR3 DNA is TGTGCTAGCACCACGGGCCCAGGGAACGAGCAGTACTTC. It specifies CASTTGPGNEQYF. V is TRBV7-7 and J is TRBJ2-7, with D possibly TRBD1 on 5 matching bases. This CDR3 spans 13 amino acids. CDR1 and CDR2 (germline): SSHAT, FNYEAQ (reference sequence).

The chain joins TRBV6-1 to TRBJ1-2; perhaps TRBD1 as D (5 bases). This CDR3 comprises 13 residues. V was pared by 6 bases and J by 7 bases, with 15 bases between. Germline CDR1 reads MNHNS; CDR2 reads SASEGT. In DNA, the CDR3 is TGTGCCAGCAGCGCCCAGGGTATAGGTGGCTACACCTTC. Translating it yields CASSAQGIGGYTF.

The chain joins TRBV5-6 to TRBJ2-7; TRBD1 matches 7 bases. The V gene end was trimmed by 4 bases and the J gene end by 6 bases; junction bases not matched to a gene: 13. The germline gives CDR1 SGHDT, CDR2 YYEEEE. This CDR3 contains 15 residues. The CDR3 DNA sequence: TGTGCCAGCAGCCGCGGTGGCCAGGGGGAAGGCGAGCAGTACTTC. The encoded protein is CASSRGGQGEGEQYF.

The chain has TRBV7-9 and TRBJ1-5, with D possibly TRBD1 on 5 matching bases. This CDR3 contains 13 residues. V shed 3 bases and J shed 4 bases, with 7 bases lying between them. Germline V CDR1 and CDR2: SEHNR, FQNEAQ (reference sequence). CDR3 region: CASSFEGNQPQHF. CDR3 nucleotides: TGTGCCAGCAGCTTTGAGGGGAATCAGCCCCAGCATTTT.

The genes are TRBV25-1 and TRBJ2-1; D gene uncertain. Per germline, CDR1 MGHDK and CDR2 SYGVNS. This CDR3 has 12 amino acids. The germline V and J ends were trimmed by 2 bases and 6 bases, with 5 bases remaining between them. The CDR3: CASSELLNEQFF. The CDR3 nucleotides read TGTGCCAGCAGTGAACTGCTCAATGAGCAGTTCTTC. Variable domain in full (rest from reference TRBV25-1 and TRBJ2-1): EADIYQTPRYLVIGTGKKITLECSQTMGHDKMYWYQQDPGMELHLIHYSYGVNSTEKGDLSSESTVSRIRTEHFPLTLESARPSHTSQYLCASSELLNEQFFGPGTRLTVL.

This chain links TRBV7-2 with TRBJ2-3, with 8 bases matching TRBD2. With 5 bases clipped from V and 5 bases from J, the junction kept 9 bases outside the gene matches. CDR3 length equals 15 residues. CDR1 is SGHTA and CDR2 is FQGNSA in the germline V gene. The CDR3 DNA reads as TGTGCCAGCAGCCTAGAATGGGCGGGAGGAGATACGCAGTATTTT. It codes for CASSLEWAGGDTQYF.

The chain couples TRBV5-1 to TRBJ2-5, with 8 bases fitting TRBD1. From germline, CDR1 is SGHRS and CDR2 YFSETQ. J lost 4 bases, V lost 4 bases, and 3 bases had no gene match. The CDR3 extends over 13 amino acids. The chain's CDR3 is CASSVTGVETQYF. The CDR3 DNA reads TGCGCCAGCAGCGTGACAGGGGTAGAGACCCAGTACTTC.